These T cell receptor beta chains were read from a single sample in a study of blood T cell repertoires in COVID-19. Here immunoSEQ multiplex PCR was the method, and the copy in TCRdb shows in-frame clones only, minus some. The top ten clones hold 2.5% to 3.5% of a sample with some 400,000 clones, around nine tenths of them seen once. Sequences were obtained from peripheral blood. These receptor sequences come from a human donor in a cohort sampled during active COVID-19. Each CDR3 is given with its conserved first and last residue.

j_call	v_call	cdr3_aa
TRBJ1-2	TRBV5-1	CASSPQTGTERRYGYTF
TRBJ1-2	TRBV11-2	CASSFSGRGVGYTF
TRBJ1-2	TRBV3-1/TRBV3-2	CASSQVWDRGNYGYTF
TRBJ1-4	TRBV5-8	CASSWGGAEEKLFF
TRBJ2-3	TRBV5-1	CASSLSQGDTQYF
TRBJ2-7	TRBV15	CATSRDIGRSYEQYF
TRBJ2-1	TRBV2	CASGSDNAQYNEQFF
TRBJ2-2	TRBV5-4	CASSLGGAGGPNTGELFF
TRBJ2-3	TRBV9	CASSAHLRGGTDTQYF
TRBJ2-3	TRBV5-1	CASTPLAGTDTQYF
TRBJ1-2	TRBV9	CASSVDIGEGRGYTF
TRBJ2-5	TRBV30	CAWSVFPPQAQETQYF
TRBJ1-2	TRBV7-2	CASSSGQNYGYTF
TRBJ1-5	TRBV24-1	CATSDTGGRQPQHF
TRBJ2-4	TRBV28	CASGEAGLAKNIQYF
TRBJ1-1	TRBV4-1	CASRKEGRTEAFF